These 20 T cell receptor beta chains originate from one sample sequenced in a study of OX40 agonist ivuxolimab in advanced cancers. Only in-frame clones appear in the TCRdb table, and some are missing; sequencing was by immunoSEQ multiplex PCR. The repertoire holds about 68,000 clones, about 85% seen once, with approximately 0.68% in the top ten. The specimen was CD4+ or CD8+ T cells sorted from blood, collected in a trial of the OX40 agonist ivuxolimab. Receptors were obtained from an adult with an advanced solid tumor such as melanoma, head and neck, liver or kidney cancer.

The chain employs TRBV7-2 and TRBJ2-5, with a tentative D call TRBD2 (5 bases). CDR1 is SGHTA and CDR2 is FQGNSA in the germline V gene. The CDR3 runs 13 residues. V was pared by 5 bases and J by 5 bases, with 12 bases between. This CDR3 is CASSQPRGETQYF. CDR3 DNA sequence: TGTGCCAGCAGCCAGCCCCGGGGTGAGACCCAGTACTTC.

This clone showed up just a few times. The chain has TRBV14 and TRBJ1-2; 9 bases fit TRBD1. Germline values: CDR1 SGHDN, CDR2 FVKESK. The CDR3 is made up of 14 amino acids. The ends lost 4 bases at V and 4 bases at J; junction bases unmatched: 4. The CDR3 coding sequence is TGTGCCAGCAGCCGAACAGGGGGCGGCTATGGCTACACCTTC. Amino acids: CASSRTGGGYGYTF.

This chain uses TRBV29-1 with TRBJ2-3; tentatively, D is TRBD1 (6 bases). The germline V gene has CDR1 SQVTM and CDR2 ANQGSEA. V dropped 4 bases and J dropped 1 base, with 15 bases sitting between them. CDR3 length equals 15 residues. CDR3 residues: CSVVRLDSRTDTQYF. For the CDR3, the DNA is TGCAGCGTTGTGCGTTTGGACAGCCGCACAGATACGCAGTATTTT.

The chain is built from TRBV6-5 and TRBJ2-3, with a weak D call TRBD2 (6 bases). The CDR3 loop spans 13 amino acids. The V and J ends lost 8 bases and 3 bases respectively, with 12 bases between them. Germline-derived CDR1 and CDR2 are MNHEY and SVGAGI. The CDR3 coding sequence is TGTGCCAGCCGGGACTCCTTTACAGATACGCAGTATTTT. Protein product: CASRDSFTDTQYF.

This chain links TRBV10-3 with TRBJ1-4, with TRBD1 as a possible D gene (6 bases). Germline CDR1 is ENHRY and CDR2 is SYGVKD. V was pared by 5 bases and J by 8 bases, with 12 bases between. This CDR3 contains 13 residues. For the CDR3, the DNA is TGTGCCATCAGTCTGGGGGCTAGGGAAAAACTGTTTTTT. Translated: CAISLGAREKLFF.

This clone occurred a few times. The chain employs TRBV7-9 and TRBJ1-2; D perhaps matches TRBD1 (6 bases). This CDR3 comprises 14 residues. The V and J ends lost 1 base and 3 bases respectively, with 9 bases between them. Germline V gene lookup returns CDR1 SEHNR and CDR2 FQNEAQ (reference sequence). The CDR3 here is CASSLDPGDYGYTF. CDR3 bases: TGTGCCAGCAGCTTAGACCCAGGGGACTATGGCTACACCTTC. The full variable domain, rest sourced from reference TRBV7-9 and TRBJ1-2, is DTGVSQNPRHKITKRGQNVTFRCDPISEHNRLYWYRQTLGQGPEFLTYFQNEAQLEKSRLLSDRFSAERPKGSFSTLEIQRTEQGDSAMYLCASSLDPGDYGYTFGSGTRLTVV.

J is TRBJ1-1 and V is TRBV5-1; D remains ambiguous. V dropped 1 base and J dropped 3 bases, with 10 bases sitting between them. The CDR3 length is 14 residues. Germline values: CDR1 SGHRS, CDR2 YFSETQ. The CDR3 coding sequence is TGCGCCAGCAGCTTGCTTGTCAGCGACACTGAAGCTTTCTTT. It is translated as CASSLLVSDTEAFF.

Concerning this clone itself: An end of the junction differs from the germline gene, which may be a read error. The V call is TRBV18, the J call TRBJ1-5; no firm D call. The CDR3 has 14 residues. The germline gives CDR1 KGHSH, CDR2 LQKENI. The CDR3 protein is CASPPRDSNQPQHF. DNA for the CDR3: TGTGCCAGCCCACCACGCGATAGCAATCAGCCCCAGCATTTT.

This clone was detected only once. CDR3 in DNA: TGTGCCAGCAGCTGGTCACCGGGACAGGCCTACGAGCAGTACTTC. Translating gives CASSWSPGQAYEQYF. V is TRBV5-5 and J is TRBJ2-7; TRBD1 aligns across 8 bases. Germline values: CDR1 SGHKS, CDR2 YYEKEE (reference sequence). This CDR3 contains 15 residues. Trimming cost V 3 bases and J 2 bases; bases outside gene matches: 7.

Concerning this clone: The missing conserved phenylalanine or tryptophan at the end of this CDR3 makes a read error likely. No DNA is shown, since the ends of the CDR3 on it are uncertain; the CDR3 is the one TCRdb lists. The V call is TRBV21-1, the J call TRBJ1-2. TRBV21-1 is classified as a pseudogene. 15 amino acids form the CDR3, both terminal residues included. CDR3 region: CASSSKSFSATGTEY.

The chain employs TRBV6-1 and TRBJ1-4; D might be TRBD1 (5 bases). Germline V gene sequence: CDR1 MNHNS, CDR2 SASEGT. Trimming shortened V by 6 bases and J by 3 bases, and 8 bases separated the two germline ends. The CDR3 sequence is 13 residues long. As DNA, the CDR3 is TGTGCCAGCAGAGGGGTACCTAATGAAAAACTGTTTTTT. This sequence encodes CASRGVPNEKLFF.

This clone has more than one count but fewer than ten. The chain has TRBV7-3 and TRBJ2-3; D might be TRBD2 (5 bases). V lost 4 bases and J 2 bases, leaving 16 bases between the germline ends. From germline, CDR1 is SGHTA and CDR2 FQGTGA. The CDR3 is made up of 16 amino acids. Here the CDR3 DNA reads TGTGCCAGCAGCTCAAACCTAGCCCAACACACAGATACGCAGTATTTT. It encodes CASSSNLAQHTDTQYF.

This chain joins TRBV7-2 and TRBJ2-7; the match to TRBD1 covers 7 bases. Unmatched junction bases numbered 17, after V lost 5 bases and J lost 4 bases. Per germline, CDR1 SGHTA and CDR2 FQGNSA. The CDR3 is made up of 17 amino acids. CDR3 sequence: CASSPHRTGPRWYEQYF. CDR3 DNA: TGTGCCAGCAGCCCCCACCGGACAGGCCCTAGGTGGTACGAGCAGTACTTC.

The chain employs TRBV19 and TRBJ2-7; TRBD2 matches 13 bases. J gave up 0 bases and V 5 bases, and 22 bases lay outside the gene matches. CDR1 LNHDA and CDR2 SQIVND come from the germline V gene (reference sequence). CDR3 length: 22 residues. This CDR3 is CASSSTYPFRTSGGGSSYEQYF. The DNA for the CDR3 is TGTGCCAGTAGTTCGACTTACCCATTTCGGACTAGCGGGGGAGGAAGCTCCTACGAGCAGTACTTC.

V and J are TRBV11-2 and TRBJ1-1; D unresolved. CDR1 is SGHAT and CDR2 is FQNNGV in the germline V gene. V was trimmed by 4 bases and J by 0 bases, leaving 6 bases between them. The CDR3 is made up of 13 amino acids. CDR3: CASSSNMNTEAFF. As DNA, the CDR3 is TGTGCCAGCAGCTCCAACATGAACACTGAAGCTTTCTTT.

This chain links TRBV5-8 with TRBJ2-1, with 7 bases that match TRBD1. The germline gives CDR1 SGHTS, CDR2 YDEGEE. The CDR3 is made up of 15 amino acids. V lost 4 bases to trimming and J lost 4 bases; unmatched junction nucleotides: 8. The DNA for the CDR3 is TGTGCCAGCAGCATGAGGGGGCGCGATTACAATGAGCAGTTCTTC. Translation: CASSMRGRDYNEQFF.

The chain carries TRBV29-1 and TRBJ1-1, with 8 bases identical to TRBD1. V trimming: 7 bases; J trimming: 1 base; junction bases outside the gene matches: 2. Germline loops: CDR1 SQVTM, CDR2 ANQGSEA. The CDR3 is made up of 12 amino acids. The CDR3 loop is CSAGTGNTEAFF. Here the CDR3 DNA reads TGCAGCGCCGGGACAGGGAACACTGAAGCTTTCTTT.

This clone is medium-sized in the sample. Other DNA sequences in the sample encode the same CDR3. The V call is TRBV7-9, the J call TRBJ2-3; 13 nucleotides line up with TRBD2. Trimming cost V 4 bases and J 4 bases; bases outside gene matches: 2. The CDR3 totals 15 residues. CDR1 SEHNR and CDR2 FQNEAQ come from the germline V gene (reference sequence). The CDR3 DNA reads TGTGCCAGCAGCTCGGGACTAGCGGGGCCAGATACGCAGTATTTT. Encoded protein: CASSSGLAGPDTQYF.

The chain links TRBV9 to TRBJ2-5; D might be TRBD1 (6 bases). Deletions cut 1 base from V and 0 bases from J, with 19 bases between. CDR3 length equals 18 residues. The germline CDR1 and CDR2 sequences are SGDLS and YYNGEE. The CDR3 sequence is CASSVSRGTRGHQETQYF. CDR3 nucleotide sequence: TGTGCCAGCAGCGTATCGAGAGGGACACGGGGTCACCAAGAGACCCAGTACTTC.

The V call is TRBV5-1, the J call TRBJ1-2, with 7 bases that match TRBD1. V dropped 5 bases and J dropped 1; count of bases not matched to a gene: 14. The CDR3 covers 17 residues. The V gene's germline CDR1 is SGHRS and CDR2 YFSETQ. The CDR3: CASSFTGTVALNYGYTF. Here the CDR3 DNA reads TGCGCCAGCAGTTTCACCGGGACAGTCGCCCTTAACTATGGCTACACCTTC.